Below, 18 T cell receptor beta chains from the same sample are listed, as sequenced in a study of early T cells in non-severe SARS-CoV-2 infection (dated by TCRdb to the early 2020s). Receptors were amplified or captured by 5' RACE. Instrument used: NextSeq 500. TCRdb reanalyzed the raw reads on its own, using fastp at Q25 for trimming and MiXCR for clone calling, and kept in-frame beta chains. Each record represents a unique CDR3 protein, reported with the most common genes and DNA among its rows. The table for this sample lists some 32,000 distinct CDR3 sequences; around 5.4% of them were counted only once. The ten largest clones take up 5.5% to 8% of the sample. Sequenced input: whole blood. The receptors come from an adult who was a healthcare worker with PCR-confirmed SARS-CoV-2 infection or an uninfected control (not recorded which).

This clonotype was observed a few times. The rearrangement uses TRBV6-6 and TRBJ2-3; no firm D call. CDR1 and CDR2 (germline): MNHNY, SVGAGI (reference sequence). V lost 0 bases and J lost 2, with 12 bases in between. This CDR3 is built from 16 residues. The CDR3 loop reads CASSYSNDVFTDTQYF. CDR3 DNA: TGTGCCAGCAGTTACTCCAATGATGTTTTCACAGATACGCAGTATTTT.

The sample holds many counts of this clonotype. This chain uses TRBV7-3 with TRBJ2-5; D gene unclear. The V end was cut by 1 base, the J end by 5 bases, with 17 bases between. Germline CDR1 and CDR2: SGHTA and FQGTGA. The CDR3 is 16 amino acids. Written as DNA, the CDR3 is TGTGCCAGCAGCTTAAACAGTCCCTCCCCGAGGGAGACCCAGTACTTC. It encodes CASSLNSPSPRETQYF.

Many counts were recorded for this clonotype. This chain uses TRBV5-4 with TRBJ2-5, with D uncertain. Per the germline V gene, CDR1 is SGHNT and CDR2 is YYREEE (reference sequence). This CDR3 has 13 residues. V was clipped by 0 bases and J by 5 bases, with 8 bases between them. In DNA form, the CDR3 reads TGTGCCAGCAGCTTGGAACAATTCGAGACCCAGTACTTC. It encodes CASSLEQFETQYF.

This clonotype was recorded at least ten times. V usage is TRBV7-8 and J usage is TRBJ2-3; maybe TRBD2 (5 bases). Between the trimmed V and J ends, which lost 5 bases and 6 bases, there was a span of 21 bases. There are 16 residues in the CDR3. Looked up from germline, CDR1 is SGHVS and CDR2 is FQNEAQ. DNA for the CDR3: TGTGCCAGCAGCCCTACTGGACTGGGGATCTACGATACGCAGTATTTT. Translated, it gives CASSPTGLGIYDTQYF.

This clonotype was counted between two and nine times. The chain couples TRBV18 to TRBJ2-5; D remains ambiguous. Trimming left V 3 bases short and J 5 bases short, with 10 bases between. The CDR3 contains 13 residues. The germline V gene has CDR1 KGHSH and CDR2 LQKENI. The CDR3 nucleotides are TGTGCCAGCTCACCGACCGGTGGGGAGACCCAGTACTTC. Protein product: CASSPTGGETQYF.

The table lists this clonotype with many counts. The chain uses TRBV5-6 and TRBJ1-2, with a possible D match to TRBD1 (6 bases). The CDR3 spans 16 residues. The V end was cut by 0 bases, the J end by 2 bases, with 14 bases between. Per germline, CDR1 SGHDT and CDR2 YYEEEE. The chain's CDR3 is CASSLVSNRANYGYTF. CDR3 bases: TGTGCCAGCAGCTTGGTCTCGAACAGGGCCAACTATGGCTACACCTTC. Full variable domain (rest looked up from reference TRBV5-6 and TRBJ1-2): DAGVTQSPTHLIKTRGQQVTLRCSPKSGHDTVSWYQQALGQGPQFIFQYYEEEERQRGNFPDRFSGHQFPNYSSELNVNALLLGDSALYLCASSLVSNRANYGYTFGSGTRLTVV.

This clonotype occurred many times. The V and J genes are TRBV18 and TRBJ1-6; D perhaps matches TRBD1 (6 bases). Germline lookup yields CDR1 KGHSH and CDR2 LQKENI. Deletions cut 1 base from V and 7 bases from J, with 11 bases between. The CDR3 covers 15 residues. The CDR3 region has the DNA TGTGCCAGCTCACCACGGACAGCGGTGAATTCACCCCTCCACTTT. Protein: CASSPRTAVNSPLHF.

Ten or more counts support this clonotype. The genes are TRBV29-1 and TRBJ1-3, with a possible D match to TRBD1 (5 bases). The CDR3 consists of 14 residues. Germline CDR1 and CDR2: SQVTM and ANQGSEA. The CDR3 loop reads CRSGPGSSGNTIYF. The CDR3 region has the DNA TGCAGGTCGGGGCCCGGGAGCTCTGGAAACACCATATATTTT.

The genes are TRBV28 and TRBJ2-7; TRBD2 agrees at 7 bases. The CDR3 length is 15 residues. From germline, CDR1 is MDHEN and CDR2 SYDVKM. V shed 5 bases, J shed 0 bases, and the junction held 7 bases outside the gene matches. The CDR3 DNA follows: TGTGCCAGCAGTACCTCTAGCGGTATCTCCTACGAGCAGTACTTC. Encoded protein: CASSTSSGISYEQYF.

Here the CDR3 DNA reads TGTGCCAGCAGCTTGCTACGGGAGGCTGACAATGAGCAGTTCTTC. As protein: CASSLLREADNEQFF. The chain combines TRBV5-6 with TRBJ2-1; 7 nucleotides align to TRBD2. V was pared by 1 base and J by 5 bases, with 6 bases of the junction left unmatched. Germline V gives CDR1 SGHDT, CDR2 YYEEEE. The CDR3 consists of 15 residues.

This chain links TRBV5-5 with TRBJ2-7; weak D call: TRBD2 (6 bases). This CDR3 contains 15 residues. Looked up from germline, CDR1 is SGHKS and CDR2 is YYEKEE (reference sequence). Trimming removed 4 bases from V and 2 bases from J, with 16 bases in between. In DNA, the CDR3 is TGTGCCAGCAGCGTCAAGTCTAGCGAGACCTACGAGCAGTACTTC. Translation gives CASSVKSSETYEQYF.

This clonotype was found many times. The rearrangement uses TRBV5-1 and TRBJ2-1; TRBD1 is a possible D gene (6 bases). Trimming pared 6 bases from V and 4 bases from J, leaving 14 bases between. The CDR3 consists of 14 residues. Germline lookup yields CDR1 SGHRS and CDR2 YFSETQ. The DNA of the CDR3 is TGCGCCAGCAAACCGGGACACGGATACAATGAGCAGTTCTTC. It specifies CASKPGHGYNEQFF.

This clonotype has a count of ten or more. The chain links TRBV5-1 to TRBJ2-1; the D gene could be TRBD1 or TRBD2 (5 bases each). This CDR3 is built from 14 residues. Germline CDR1 and CDR2: SGHRS and YFSETQ. The ends were cut back, 4 bases at V and 9 bases at J, with 17 bases in the middle. CDR3 loop: CASSPKEMRGEQFF. CDR3 DNA sequence: TGCGCCAGCAGCCCCAAAGAAATGAGGGGTGAGCAGTTCTTC.

This sequence joins TRBV28 and TRBJ2-7; D may match TRBD1 or TRBD2 (5 bases each). This CDR3 is built from 14 residues. Trimming left V 6 bases short and J 0 bases short, with 12 bases between. CDR1 is MDHEN, CDR2 SYDVKM, per germline. The CDR3 DNA is TGTGCCAGCAGCAGCCGGGACCTCTCCTACGAGCAGTACTTC. It yields the protein CASSSRDLSYEQYF.

This clonotype was counted at least ten times. The gene calls are TRBV12-3 or TRBV12-4 and TRBJ2-1; TRBD1 matches 7 bases. The CDR3 extends over 11 amino acids. V lost 8 bases to trimming and J lost 8 bases; unmatched junction nucleotides: 3. As DNA, the CDR3 is TGTGCCAGCTCGCAGGGGGATGAGCAGTTCTTC. This gives the protein CASSQGDEQFF.

This clonotype came up a few times. The chain links TRBV5-4 to TRBJ2-5; D possibly corresponds to TRBD2 (5 bases). CDR1 SGHNT and CDR2 YYREEE come from the germline V gene (reference sequence). The CDR3 contains 14 residues. Trimming pared 6 bases from V and 4 bases from J, leaving 16 bases between. The CDR3 here is CASNDQGGSETQYF. The CDR3 region has the DNA TGTGCCAGCAACGATCAAGGAGGCTCAGAGACCCAGTACTTC.

This clonotype was observed a few times. CDR3 nucleotides: TGTGCCAGCAGCTTAGGCGGGACTACTTACGAGCAGTACTTC. Translating gives CASSLGGTTYEQYF. The chain is built from TRBV7-6 and TRBJ2-7, with 7 bases aligning to TRBD2. Germline-derived CDR1 and CDR2 are SGHVS and FNYEAQ. J lost 4 bases, V lost 1 base, and 4 bases had no gene match. CDR3 length equals 14 residues.

A few counts support this clonotype. The V and J genes are TRBV6-4 and TRBJ2-1; D possibly corresponds to TRBD2 (6 bases). This CDR3 spans 13 amino acids. Germline CDR1 is MRHNA and CDR2 is SNTAGT. Trimming shortened V by 3 bases and J by 6 bases, and 9 bases separated the two germline ends. CDR3 in DNA: TGTGCCAGCAGTGAAAAGACTAGCAATGAGCAGTTCTTC. Amino acid sequence: CASSEKTSNEQFF.